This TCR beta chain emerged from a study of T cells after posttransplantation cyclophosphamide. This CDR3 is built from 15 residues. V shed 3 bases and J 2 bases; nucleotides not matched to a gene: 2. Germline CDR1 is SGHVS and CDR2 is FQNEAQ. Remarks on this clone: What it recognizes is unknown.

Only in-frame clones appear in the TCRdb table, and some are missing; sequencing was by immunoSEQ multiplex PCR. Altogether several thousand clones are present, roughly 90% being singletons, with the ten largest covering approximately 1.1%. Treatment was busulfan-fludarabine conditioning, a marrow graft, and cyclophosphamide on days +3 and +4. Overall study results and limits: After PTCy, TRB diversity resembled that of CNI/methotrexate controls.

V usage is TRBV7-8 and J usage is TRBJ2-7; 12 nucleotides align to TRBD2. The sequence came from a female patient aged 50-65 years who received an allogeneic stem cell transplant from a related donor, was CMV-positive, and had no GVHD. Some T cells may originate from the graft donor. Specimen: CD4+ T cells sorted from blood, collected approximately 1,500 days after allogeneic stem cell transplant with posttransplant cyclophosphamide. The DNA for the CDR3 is TGTGCCAGCAGCTTCGGACTAGCGGGGCCCTACGAGCAGTACTTC. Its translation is CASSFGLAGPYEQYF. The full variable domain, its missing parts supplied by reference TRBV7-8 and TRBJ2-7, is GAGVSQSPRYKVAKRGQDVALRCDPISGHVSLFWYQQALGQGPEFLTYFQNEAQLDKSGLPSDRFFAERPEGSVSTLKIQRTQQEDSAVYLCASSFGLAGPYEQYFGPGTRLTVT.